These 17 T cell receptor beta chains were sequenced from one sample in a study of T cell repertoires in cytomegalovirus infection. Their cognate antigens are unknown. Using its own MiXCR run on the reads, TCRdb lists one record per CDR3 protein. Among hundreds of thousands of distinct CDR3 sequences listed, 33% were seen once. The specimen was cultured PBMCs, collected from culture after CMV antigen stimulation. Receptors originate from a human donor in good health (CMV status not recorded). Some clones in this sample may be carry-over from other donors' samples.

The chain has TRBV19 and TRBJ2-7, with 7 bases matching TRBD1. CDR3 size: 14 residues. The germline CDR1 and CDR2 sequences are LNHDA and SQIVND (reference sequence). Trimming cost V 7 bases and J 1 base; bases outside gene matches: 7. CDR3 in DNA: TGTGCCAGTAAGACAGGGTTTGGGTCCTACGAGCAGTACTTC. It codes for CASKTGFGSYEQYF.

This chain links TRBV6-5 with TRBJ2-1, with TRBD2 identical over 7 bases. The J segment lost 3 bases and the V segment lost 2 bases, leaving 7 bases of the junction unmatched. The germline V gene encodes CDR1 MNHEY and CDR2 SVGAGI. The CDR3 contains 16 residues. The chain's CDR3 is CASSYGGGGYYNEQFF. The CDR3 DNA is TGTGCCAGCAGTTACGGGGGGGGGGGTTACTACAATGAGCAGTTCTTC.

This clonotype was seen only a few times. The V call is TRBV29-1, the J call TRBJ2-3; 9 nucleotides align to TRBD2. The CDR3 is 16 residues long. Unmatched junction bases numbered 10, after V lost 6 bases and J lost 0 bases. Germline CDR1 SQVTM, CDR2 ANQGSEA. CDR3 nucleotide sequence: TGCAGCGTCCAAGCGGGGGGCAAGACTAGCACAGATACGCAGTATTTT. It encodes CSVQAGGKTSTDTQYF.

The chain carries TRBV6-2 or TRBV6-3 and TRBJ1-5; a possible D gene is TRBD1 (6 bases). The V and J ends lost 3 bases and 1 base respectively, with 13 bases between them. The CDR3 length is 16 residues. CDR1 is MNHEY and CDR2 is SVGEGT in the germline V gene. The CDR3 nucleotides are TGTGCCAGCAGTTATTGGACAGCCACCAGCAATCAGCCCCAGCATTTT. Translated: CASSYWTATSNQPQHF.

The sample holds many counts of this clonotype. CDR3 sequence reads: CASSLDLAGAGETQYF. The CDR3 DNA reads as TGTGCCAGCAGCTTAGATTTGGCCGGGGCAGGGGAGACCCAGTACTTC. The chain uses TRBV7-2 and TRBJ2-5; D tentatively reads TRBD1 or TRBD2 (5 bases each). V gave up 1 base and J gave up 5 bases, with 17 bases separating them. The germline V gene encodes CDR1 SGHTA and CDR2 FQGNSA. This CDR3 contains 16 residues.

This clonotype has just a few counts. The V gene is TRBV20-1, the J gene TRBJ2-7; maybe TRBD1 (5 bases). The germline V gene has CDR1 DFQATT and CDR2 SNEGSKA (reference sequence). V gave up 2 bases and J gave up 6 bases, with 8 bases separating them. The CDR3 has 11 residues. Here the CDR3 DNA reads TGCAGTGCTAGACAGGGTGGCGAGCAGTACTTC. Translating it yields CSARQGGEQYF.

This clonotype occurred a few times. V gene TRBV4-1 combines with J gene TRBJ2-7; D might be TRBD2 (5 bases). V was clipped by 0 bases and J by 2 bases, with 14 bases between them. This CDR3 has 16 residues. Per germline, CDR1 MGHRA and CDR2 YSYEKL. Written as DNA, the CDR3 is TGCGCCAGCAGCCAAGATCCAAAGCGGAGAACCTACGAGCAGTACTTC. This sequence encodes CASSQDPKRRTYEQYF.

CDR3 bases: TGTGCCAGTAGTATTGGGGCCTTTAGCAATCAGCCCCAGCATTTT. Protein product: CASSIGAFSNQPQHF. J is TRBJ1-5 and V is TRBV19; TRBD1 is a possible D gene (5 bases). This CDR3 is 15 amino acids long. Germline lookup yields CDR1 LNHDA and CDR2 SQIVND (reference sequence). Trimming left V 3 bases short and J 0 bases short, with 9 bases between.

The chain employs TRBV12-3 or TRBV12-4 and TRBJ1-1, with D perhaps matching TRBD1 (5 bases). Trimming took 1 base from V and 6 from J, leaving 12 bases between them. The CDR3 loop spans 14 amino acids. Here the CDR3 DNA reads TGTGCCAGCAGTTTAGTTGAGGGGCTGGCTGAAGCTTTCTTT. Encoded protein: CASSLVEGLAEAFF.

This clonotype was observed many times. This chain joins TRBV11-2 and TRBJ2-5; 8 bases map to TRBD1. Looked up from germline, CDR1 is SGHAT and CDR2 is FQNNGV. The V segment lost 3 bases and the J segment 1 base; nucleotides outside the gene matches: 4. This CDR3 is 15 amino acids long. Written as DNA, the CDR3 is TGTGCCAGCAGCTTTTCAGGGGGCCGCCAAGAGACCCAGTACTTC. This gives the protein CASSFSGGRQETQYF.

This rearrangement joins TRBV12-3 or TRBV12-4 to TRBJ2-3; possibly TRBD2 for D (6 bases). This CDR3 comprises 15 residues. Trimming shortened V by 5 bases and J by 6 bases, and 18 bases separated the two germline ends. CDR3 DNA: TGTGCCAGCAGTGGGATGACTAGAGGAAGTGATACGCAGTATTTT. Translating gives CASSGMTRGSDTQYF.

The rearrangement joins TRBV7-8 to TRBJ1-2; D remains unclear. CDR3 length equals 18 residues. Trimming took 5 bases from V and 0 from J, leaving 22 bases between them. From germline, CDR1 is SGHVS and CDR2 FQNEAQ. The CDR3: CASSQSVFSSGANYGYTF. The CDR3 nucleotides are TGTGCCAGCAGCCAAAGCGTTTTTAGTTCAGGAGCTAACTATGGCTACACCTTC.

The chain recombines TRBV11-3 with TRBJ2-1; D is perhaps TRBD1 or TRBD2 (5 bases each). The CDR3 is 14 residues long. Germline V gene data show CDR1 as SGHNT and CDR2 as YENEEA. V lost 3 bases and J 5 bases, leaving 11 bases between the germline ends. CDR3 sequence: CASSFGDEDNEQFF. Here the CDR3 DNA reads TGTGCCAGCAGCTTTGGGGACGAAGACAATGAGCAGTTCTTC.

The CDR3 is CASSEDGRTRRIQNTEAFF. The CDR3 DNA is TGTGCCAGCAGTGAAGATGGAAGGACAAGAAGAATACAGAACACTGAAGCTTTCTTT. The rearrangement links TRBV27 to TRBJ1-1, with D possibly being TRBD1 (5 bases). V lost 5 bases, J lost 1 base, and 26 bases lay in between. CDR1 MNHEY and CDR2 SMNVEV come from the germline V gene (reference sequence). CDR3 length: 19 residues.

The genes are TRBV4-1 and TRBJ2-7, with 7 bases that match TRBD2. The CDR3 has 14 amino acids. V lost 8 bases and J lost 0; bases outside the gene matches: 7. Germline values: CDR1 MGHRA, CDR2 YSYEKL. The CDR3 sequence: CASPGAGNSYEQYF. CDR3 bases: TGCGCCAGCCCCGGAGCGGGAAACTCCTACGAGCAGTACTTC.

This clonotype was picked up a small number of times. The chain couples TRBV7-2 to TRBJ2-7; D is uncertain. Germline values: CDR1 SGHTA, CDR2 FQGNSA. Trimming took 5 bases from V and 2 from J, leaving 16 bases between them. The length of the CDR3 is 15 residues. The CDR3 loop reads CASSLTTGAPYEQYF. In DNA form, the CDR3 reads TGTGCCAGCAGCCTTACGACGGGTGCGCCCTACGAGCAGTACTTC. The variable domain in full, completed from reference TRBV7-2 and TRBJ2-7, reads GAGVSQSPSNKVTEKGKDVELRCDPISGHTALYWYRQSLGQGLEFLIYFQGNSAPDKSGLPSDRFSAERTGGSVSTLTIQRTQQEDSAVYLCASSLTTGAPYEQYFGPGTRLTVT.

The V and J genes are TRBV7-8 and TRBJ2-4; TRBD1 is a possible D gene (6 bases). The CDR3 extends over 16 amino acids. Trimming pared 6 bases from V and 0 bases from J, leaving 15 bases between. CDR1 SGHVS and CDR2 FQNEAQ come from the germline V gene. The CDR3 is CASSYLGGLAKNIQYF. The DNA for the CDR3 is TGTGCCAGCAGTTACCTTGGGGGCCTAGCCAAAAACATTCAGTACTTC.